This is a list of T cell receptor beta chains from one sample in a study of cytomegalovirus exposure and HLA in healthy donors. This table comes from immunoSEQ multiplex PCR, and its TCRdb copy is limited to in-frame clones, with some not included. The table records 120,000 or so clones, roughly four fifths of them present only once. The sequencing sample was made of PBMCs. These receptors were taken from a middle-aged man in good health and CMV-seronegative. The CDR3 runs from the conserved cysteine through the conserved F or W. D genes are given only for firm matches. Size is stated for part of the rows, as once, few or many counts, or as a class when the clone is expanded.

>few|TRBD2|TRBV6-4|TRBJ2-1
CASSETSGSGNEQFF
TGTGCCAGCAGTGAGACTAGCGGGAGCGGCAATGAGCAGTTCTTC
>.|TRBD1|TRBV6-1|TRBJ2-7
CASSEWGQGPLYEQYF
TGTGCCAGCAGTGAATGGGGACAGGGCCCCCTCTACGAGCAGTACTTC
>few|TRBD1|TRBV30|TRBJ2-7
CAWESDRGYEQYF
TGTGCCTGGGAAAGTGACAGGGGCTACGAGCAGTACTTC
>.|.|TRBV7-9|TRBJ2-1
CASSLQGGNEQFF
TGTGCCAGCAGCTTACAGGGTGGTAATGAGCAGTTCTTC
>.|TRBD2|TRBV19|TRBJ2-7
CASSTGTSEKSYEQYF
TGTGCCAGTAGCACCGGGACTAGCGAAAAATCCTACGAGCAGTACTTC
>.|TRBD1|TRBV7-9|TRBJ1-1
CASSLGGTGYSFF
TGTGCCAGCAGCTTAGGAGGGACAGGGTATTCTTTCTTT
>.|.|TRBV7-2|TRBJ1-4
CASSLKRYNEKLFF
TGTGCCAGCAGCTTAAAACGGTATAATGAAAAACTGTTTTTT
>.|.|TRBV5-1|TRBJ2-3
CASSAFSSTDTQYF
TGCGCCAGCAGCGCGTTTTCTAGCACAGATACGCAGTATTTT
>.|TRBD2|TRBV10-1|TRBJ2-5
CASSESATSGMETQYF
TGCGCCAGCAGTGAGTCGGCGACTAGCGGGATGGAGACCCAGTACTTC
>.|TRBD1|TRBV18|TRBJ1-1
CASSSRTGGGTEAFF
TGTGCCAGCTCATCTCGGACAGGGGGAGGCACTGAAGCTTTCTTT
>.|.|TRBV2|TRBJ2-7
CASTEGRTSYEQYF
TGTGCCAGCACCGAGGGAAGGACCTCCTACGAGCAGTACTTC
>.|TRBD1|TRBV7-6|TRBJ1-4
CASSLGRTGALTATNEKLFF
TGTGCCAGCAGCTTAGGGCGGACAGGGGCCTTAACTGCAACTAATGAAAAACTGTTTTTT
>.|.|TRBV6-5|TRBJ1-4
CASSYGGTIQKLFF
TGTGCCAGCAGTTATGGGGGCACTATCCAAAAACTGTTTTTT
>.|.|TRBV18|TRBJ1-1
CASSPPAGIAEAFF
TGTGCCAGCTCACCACCTGCAGGGATCGCTGAAGCTTTCTTT
>.|.|TRBV5-5|TRBJ1-5
CASSFGLGNQPQHF
TGTGCCAGCAGCTTTGGACTGGGCAATCAGCCCCAGCATTTT
>.|.|TRBV27|TRBJ2-6
CASKDLGSGANGLTF
TGTGCCAGTAAGGACCTCGGCTCTGGGGCCAACGGCCTGACTTTC
>once|.|TRBV20-1|TRBJ2-7
CSAKGLYEQYF
TGCAGTGCAAAGGGGCTCTACGAGCAGTACTTC
>.|.|TRBV5-4|TRBJ2-5
CASSLGVIAMRETQYF
TGTGCCAGCAGCTTGGGGGTTATTGCCATGAGGGAGACCCAGTACTTC
>.|.|TRBV30|TRBJ1-2
CAWSLGVLGYTF
TGTGCCTGGAGTTTAGGGGTTCTCGGCTACACCTTC
>.|.|TRBV5-8|TRBJ1-4
CASSGNSWGGKLFF
TGTGCCAGCAGCGGAAATTCCTGGGGGGGAAAACTGTTTTTT
>.|.|TRBV7-9|TRBJ1-6
CASSLEGGISPLHF
TGTGCCAGCAGCTTAGAGGGAGGGATCTCACCCCTCCACTTT
>.|TRBD2|TRBV11-1|TRBJ2-7
CASSLWGGTYEQYF
TGTGCCAGCAGCTTATGGGGGGGGACCTACGAGCAGTACTTC
>.|.|TRBV10-2|TRBJ1-2
CASRGFGVGGYTF
TGCGCCAGCAGAGGATTCGGGGTCGGCGGCTACACCTTC
>.|.|TRBV19|TRBJ1-2
CASNRQISNYGYTF
TGTGCCAGTAATCGACAGATATCTAACTATGGCTACACCTTC
>.|.|TRBV6-5|TRBJ2-2
CASSCGVGAGELFF
TGTGCCAGCAGTTGCGGGGTAGGGGCCGGGGAGCTGTTTTTT
>.|.|TRBV7-2|TRBJ2-6
CASSSSGGTGANGLTF
TGTGCCAGCAGCTCGTCGGGCGGGACTGGGGCCAACGGCCTGACTTTC
>.|.|TRBV30|TRBJ1-1
CAWTGRGTEAFF
TGTGCCTGGACAGGGAGGGGAACTGAAGCTTTCTTT
>.|.|TRBV10-1|TRBJ1-1
CASSQTVNTEAFF
TGCGCCAGCAGCCAGACAGTGAACACTGAAGCTTTCTTT
>.|TRBD2|TRBV27|TRBJ2-3
CASSLSQFRGSGLFTDTQYF
TGTGCCAGCAGTTTATCGCAATTTAGGGGTAGCGGGCTATTCACAGATACGCAGTATTTT
>.|.|TRBV27|TRBJ1-1
CASRGHSNTEAFF
TGTGCCAGCAGGGGACACTCTAACACTGAAGCTTTCTTT
>once|.|TRBV18|TRBJ2-7
CASSPGGGRSSYEQYF
TGTGCCAGCTCACCAGGAGGAGGGAGGAGCTCCTACGAGCAGTACTTC
>.|TRBD1|TRBV19|TRBJ2-7
CASSIRGTGGKEQYF
TGTGCCAGTAGTATTCGTGGGACAGGGGGTAAGGAGCAGTACTTC
>.|TRBD1|TRBV29-1|TRBJ2-6
CSAQSTGAGANGLTF
TGCAGCGCACAATCGACAGGGGCTGGGGCCAACGGCCTGACTTTC
>.|TRBD2|TRBV6-5|TRBJ2-5
CASSDSGRETQYF
TGTGCCAGCAGTGATAGCGGGCGGGAGACCCAGTACTTC
>.|.|TRBV4-3|TRBJ1-6
CASSQAPPSLNSPLHF
TGCGCCAGCAGCCAAGCCCCGCCGAGTCTAAATTCACCCCTCCACTTT
>.|.|TRBV6-6|TRBJ2-7
CASRLTGPAYEQYF
TGTGCCAGCAGACTTACGGGTCCAGCCTACGAGCAGTACTTC
>once|.|TRBV27|TRBJ2-1
CASTYYPGAYNEQFF
TGTGCCAGCACTTATTATCCGGGAGCCTACAATGAGCAGTTCTTC
>.|.|TRBV6-6|TRBJ1-3
CASSFGSNSGNTIYF
TGTGCCAGCAGTTTCGGGTCCAACTCTGGAAACACCATATATTTT
>.|.|TRBV7-2|TRBJ2-7
CASARPGAYEQYF
TGTGCCAGCGCCCGTCCGGGGGCCTACGAGCAGTACTTC
>once|.|TRBV29-1|TRBJ1-2
CSVEWAGYHGYTF
TGCAGCGTTGAATGGGCAGGGTATCATGGCTACACCTTC
>.|.|TRBV27|TRBJ1-1
CASSFQGMNTEAFF
TGTGCCAGCAGTTTTCAGGGGATGAACACTGAAGCTTTCTTT
>.|.|TRBV7-2|TRBJ1-1
CASSLGGGANTEAFF
TGTGCCAGCAGCTTGGGCGGGGGGGCTAACACTGAAGCTTTCTTT
>.|.|TRBV28|TRBJ2-3
CASSSPQGLRVGDTQYF
TGTGCCAGCAGTTCCCCGCAGGGACTCAGAGTAGGAGATACGCAGTATTTT